Each of the 22 T cell receptor beta chains below was sequenced from the same sample in a study of T cell responses to AZD1222 COVID-19 vaccine. The assay was immunoSEQ multiplex PCR, and TCRdb's table has in-frame clones only and misses some. This repertoire shows roughly 180,000 clones, around 89% found once; its top ten account for roughly 6.9%. Sequencing used peripheral blood, obtained on day 0 of AZD1222 vaccination. These receptors came from an adult in good health.

The chain carries TRBV6-6 and TRBJ1-5; D perhaps matches TRBD1 (5 bases). Trimming stripped 3 bases from V and 3 bases from J, with 15 bases between. The CDR3 loop spans 16 amino acids. CDR1 MNHNY and CDR2 SVGAGI come from the germline V gene (reference sequence). The CDR3 is CASSYSGGAHNQPQHF. In nucleotides, the CDR3 is TGTGCCAGCAGTTATTCGGGAGGGGCCCACAATCAGCCCCAGCATTTT.

This clone was picked up a small number of times. The chain links TRBV18 to TRBJ2-7; D uncertain. The V gene lost 0 bases and the J gene lost 2 bases, with 5 bases spanning the gap. The CDR3 covers 13 residues. Germline V gene sequence: CDR1 KGHSH, CDR2 LQKENI. CDR3 in DNA: TGTGCCAGCTCACCACCGGGGACCTACGAGCAGTACTTC. It translates to CASSPPGTYEQYF. Full variable domain (missing parts from reference TRBV18 and TRBJ2-7): NAGVMQNPRHLVRRRGQEARLRCSPMKGHSHVYWYRQLPEEGLKFMVYLQKENIIDESGMPKERFSAEFPKEGPSILRIQQVVRGDSAAYFCASSPPGTYEQYFGPGTRLTVT.

V and J are TRBV28 and TRBJ2-5; 7 bases are a match to TRBD2. CDR3 length equals 15 residues. Germline V lookup: CDR1 MDHEN, CDR2 SYDVKM. With V trimmed by 6 bases and J by 5 bases, 12 bases remained unmatched. As DNA, the CDR3 is TGTGCCAGCAGACTCTCGGGGGGAGCGTTGGAGACCCAGTACTTC. Its protein is CASRLSGGALETQYF.

The rearrangement links TRBV9 to TRBJ1-1; D is undetermined. V was trimmed by 0 bases and J by 1 base, leaving 7 bases between them. The germline V gene has CDR1 SGDLS and CDR2 YYNGEE. The CDR3 covers 14 residues. This CDR3 is CASSVDGGNTEAFF. In DNA, the CDR3 is TGTGCCAGCAGCGTAGATGGAGGGAACACTGAAGCTTTCTTT.

CDR3 coding DNA: TGTGCCAGCCAGAAAACAGGGAACCAGCCCCAGCATTTT. Protein sequence: CASQKTGNQPQHF. The chain employs TRBV7-9 and TRBJ1-5; maybe TRBD1 (6 bases). The CDR3 loop spans 13 amino acids. Per germline, CDR1 SEHNR and CDR2 FQNEAQ (reference sequence). With 8 bases removed from V and 7 bases from J, the gap between germline ends came to 15 bases.

The chain has TRBV9 and TRBJ1-2; tentatively, D is TRBD1 (6 bases). The CDR3 runs 16 residues. The V gene's germline CDR1 is SGDLS and CDR2 YYNGEE. The ends were cut back, 0 bases at V and 0 bases at J, with 12 bases in the middle. CDR3 sequence (DNA): TGTGCCAGCAGCGTAGGGGGGGGGCCCCCTAACTATGGCTACACCTTC. The encoded protein is CASSVGGGPPNYGYTF.

J is TRBJ1-6 and V is TRBV12-3 or TRBV12-4; D is uncertain. This CDR3 region has 12 residues. V was shortened by 8 bases and J by 7 bases, with 9 bases between the two germline ends. The CDR3 DNA follows: TGTGCCAGCGCCCCCATGAATTCACCCCTCCACTTT. It is translated as CASAPMNSPLHF.

CDR3 in amino acids: CASSLKVAGYYEQYF. The CDR3 DNA reads as TGTGCCAGCAGTTTAAAGGTGGCTGGGTACTACGAGCAGTACTTC. This chain links TRBV28 with TRBJ2-7; D is unresolved. From germline, CDR1 is MDHEN and CDR2 SYDVKM. The CDR3 is 15 amino acids. Deletions cut 2 bases from V and 3 bases from J, with 14 bases between.

This chain connects TRBV5-1 to TRBJ2-1; TRBD2 aligns across 11 bases. CDR1 and CDR2 (germline): SGHRS, YFSETQ. With 0 bases clipped from V and 15 bases from J, the junction kept 8 bases outside the gene matches. This CDR3 comprises 14 residues. CDR3 amino acids: CASSLALAGDRLFF. The CDR3 nucleotides read TGCGCCAGCAGCTTGGCACTAGCGGGGGACAGGCTGTTCTTC.

The J gene is TRBJ2-1, the V gene TRBV7-2; no firm D call. There are 13 residues in the CDR3. V was trimmed by 0 bases and J by 5 bases, leaving 5 bases between them. Germline lookup yields CDR1 SGHTA and CDR2 FQGNSA. The CDR3 is CASSLALHNEQFF. In DNA, the CDR3 is TGTGCCAGCAGCTTAGCGCTGCACAATGAGCAGTTCTTC.

The chain is built from TRBV27 and TRBJ2-5; D might be TRBD1 (6 bases). V dropped 1 base and J dropped 5 bases, with 17 bases sitting between them. The CDR3 is 16 amino acids. In germline, CDR1 is MNHEY, CDR2 SMNVEV (reference sequence). The CDR3 sequence: CASSLLGTGWSETQYF. The CDR3 DNA sequence: TGTGCCAGCAGTTTATTGGGCACAGGGTGGTCGGAGACCCAGTACTTC.

The CDR3, as DNA: TGTGCCAGCAGTTACTCGGGGACACCGAGCACAGATACGCAGTATTTT. This encodes CASSYSGTPSTDTQYF. The J gene is TRBJ2-3, the V gene TRBV6-5; weak D call: TRBD1 (6 bases). The CDR3 has 16 residues. Germline lookup yields CDR1 MNHEY and CDR2 SVGAGI. The V gene lost 0 bases and the J gene lost 0 bases, with 10 bases spanning the gap.

The chain carries TRBV13 and TRBJ2-7; D unclear. Trimming cost V 1 base and J 3 bases, with 10 bases left between them. This CDR3 has 14 amino acids. The germline CDR1 and CDR2 sequences are PRHDT and FYEKMQ (reference sequence). CDR3 sequence (DNA): TGTGCCAGCAGCTTAGTAGAGGAGAGCTACGAGCAGTACTTC. It is translated as CASSLVEESYEQYF.

The gene calls are TRBV3-1 (or the pseudogene TRBV3-2) and TRBJ1-5; D is uncertain. CDR1 is LGHDT and CDR2 is YNNKEL in the germline V gene (reference sequence). The V end lost 2 bases, the J end lost 1 base, and 9 bases lay between the germline ends. CDR3 length: 15 amino acids. The CDR3 DNA sequence: TGTGCCAGCAGCCAAAAGGGCCTGAGCAATCAGCCCCAGCATTTT. Its translation: CASSQKGLSNQPQHF.

The chain combines TRBV7-3 with TRBJ2-5; 8 nucleotides agree with TRBD2. J was trimmed by 2 bases and V by 2 bases; bases with no gene match: 4. The length of the CDR3 is 15 residues. Germline CDR1 and CDR2: SGHTA and FQGTGA. DNA of the CDR3: TGTGCCAGCAGCTTAGAGCGGGGGAAACAAGAGACCCAGTACTTC. Encoded protein: CASSLERGKQETQYF.

V and J are TRBV7-8 and TRBJ1-1; D possibly corresponds to TRBD1 (6 bases). This CDR3 contains 13 residues. Germline loops: CDR1 SGHVS, CDR2 FQNEAQ. V was pared by 8 bases and J by 2 bases, with 12 bases between. The CDR3 is CASSGGGNTEAFF. As DNA, the CDR3 is TGTGCCAGCTCCGGTGGGGGCAACACTGAAGCTTTCTTT.

This chain links TRBV7-9 with TRBJ1-2, with D perhaps matching TRBD1 (5 bases). The V end lost 1 base, the J end lost 3 bases, and 9 bases lay between the germline ends. The CDR3 contains 14 residues. Germline CDR1 SEHNR, CDR2 FQNEAQ (reference sequence). The CDR3 bases are TGTGCCAGCAGCTTAGGGCAGGGTGACTATGGCTACACCTTC. It encodes CASSLGQGDYGYTF.

The V and J genes are TRBV5-6 and TRBJ2-2, with TRBD2 matching over 9 bases. With V trimmed by 2 bases and J by 1 base, 3 bases remained unmatched. CDR1 is SGHDT and CDR2 is YYEEEE in the germline V gene. The CDR3 is 16 amino acids. The CDR3 DNA follows: TGTGCCAGCAGCTTCTCGACTAGCGGGAACACCGGGGAGCTGTTTTTT. It encodes CASSFSTSGNTGELFF.

The chain couples TRBV19 to TRBJ1-2; D is undetermined. The CDR3 spans 13 residues. CDR1 LNHDA and CDR2 SQIVND come from the germline V gene (reference sequence). Trimming removed 10 bases at V and 3 bases at J, with 15 bases between. As DNA, the CDR3 is TGTGCCATTCGGGGAAGCGGCTACTATGGCTACACCTTC. Protein sequence: CAIRGSGYYGYTF.

The gene calls are TRBV6-2 or TRBV6-3 and TRBJ1-1; possibly TRBD1 for D (6 bases). CDR1 and CDR2 from the germline V gene are MNHEY and SVGEGT. V was cut by 2 bases and J by 4 bases, with 14 bases left in between. The CDR3 is 15 amino acids. Written as DNA, the CDR3 is TGTGCCAGCAGTTACAACGAAAGGGGGGGCACTGAAGCTTTCTTT. Amino acid sequence: CASSYNERGGTEAFF.

The V gene is TRBV28, the J gene TRBJ2-2; D uncertain. The germline V and J ends were trimmed by 2 bases and 4 bases, with 2 bases remaining between them. CDR1 MDHEN and CDR2 SYDVKM come from the germline V gene. This CDR3 is built from 12 residues. CDR3 amino acids: CASSLRTGELFF. CDR3 in DNA: TGTGCCAGCAGTTTACGCACCGGGGAGCTGTTTTTT.

V is TRBV5-1 and J is TRBJ2-7; tentatively, D is TRBD2 (5 bases). The length of the CDR3 is 14 residues. CDR1 and CDR2 from the germline V gene are SGHRS and YFSETQ. Trimming took 4 bases from V and 5 from J, leaving 16 bases between them. The DNA of the CDR3 is TGCGCCAGCAGCCTGCGCGGTGGGAGCGACGAGCAGTACTTC. It codes for CASSLRGGSDEQYF.